Below, 15 T cell receptor beta chains from the same sample are listed, as sequenced in a study of T-cell memory formation after mild COVID-19 (dated by TCRdb to the early 2020s). Library prep was done by 5' RACE. This sample was sequenced with an Illumina NovaSeq 6000. TCRdb reran the public reads through fastp at Q25 and MiXCR, keeping productive beta chains. Rows with a matching CDR3 protein are joined into one entry that keeps the most common DNA and genes. The sample records roughly 170,000 distinct CDR3 sequences, less than 20% of which are singletons. Jointly, the top ten make up roughly 3.9% of the sample. The sample comprised PBMCs or a T cell subset sorted from them (not recorded which). These receptors came from a man between 18 and 35 years old who had mild COVID-19 (a few samples of this study predate the infection). The sample titles of this study are shuffled in the database, so cell type and time point are left out; the donor was told from shared clones.

This clonotype has a count of ten or more. J is TRBJ2-3 and V is TRBV5-1; tentatively, D is TRBD1 or TRBD2 (6 bases each). The CDR3 consists of 14 residues. Germline V gives CDR1 SGHRS, CDR2 YFSETQ. V was trimmed by 5 bases and J by 2 bases, leaving 12 bases between them. CDR3 coding DNA: TGCGCCAGCAGGTATCGGGGGCTCACAGATACGCAGTATTTT. Translation gives CASRYRGLTDTQYF. Supplemented by reference TRBV5-1 and TRBJ2-3, the full variable domain reads KAGVTQTPRYLIKTRGQQVTLSCSPISGHRSVSWYQQTPGQGLQFLFEYFSETQRNKGNFPGRFSGRQFSNSRSEMNVSTLELGDSALYLCASRYRGLTDTQYFGPGTRLTVL.

A few counts support this clonotype. The J gene is TRBJ1-5, the V gene TRBV29-1; D possibly corresponds to TRBD1 (6 bases). The germline V and J ends were trimmed by 4 bases and 2 bases, with 15 bases remaining between them. Germline CDR1 SQVTM, CDR2 ANQGSEA. The CDR3 spans 15 residues. CDR3: CSVVQQGGRNQPQHF. In DNA form, the CDR3 reads TGCAGCGTTGTTCAACAGGGCGGGCGCAATCAGCCCCAGCATTTT.

The rearrangement uses TRBV29-1 and TRBJ2-5; no reliable D call. In germline, CDR1 is SQVTM, CDR2 ANQGSEA. The CDR3 totals 13 residues. V was clipped by 6 bases and J by 4 bases, with 15 bases between them. The CDR3 protein is CSVGRDPGETQYF. CDR3 nucleotide sequence: TGCAGCGTGGGTCGAGATCCGGGAGAGACCCAGTACTTC.

This clonotype was recorded a few times. The gene calls are TRBV5-1 and TRBJ1-1; the D is unclear. This CDR3 is 13 amino acids long. Germline loops: CDR1 SGHRS, CDR2 YFSETQ. The V gene lost 4 bases and the J gene lost 6 bases, with 13 bases spanning the gap. CDR3 loop: CASSPRSEAEAFF. Here the CDR3 DNA reads TGCGCCAGCAGCCCAAGGAGCGAGGCTGAAGCTTTCTTT.

This clonotype appeared a few times. V usage is TRBV7-2 and J usage is TRBJ1-6; 7 bases agree with TRBD1. In germline, CDR1 is SGHTA, CDR2 FQGNSA. The CDR3 loop spans 16 amino acids. The V segment lost 5 bases and the J segment 9 bases; nucleotides outside the gene matches: 13. The CDR3: CASSLRGQRGSSPLHF. As DNA, the CDR3 is TGTGCCAGCAGCCTCCGGGGACAGCGGGGAAGTTCACCCCTCCACTTT.

The chain uses TRBV7-2 and TRBJ2-7; maybe TRBD1 (5 bases). Germline lookup yields CDR1 SGHTA and CDR2 FQGNSA. The CDR3 totals 16 residues. Trimming stripped 1 base from V and 2 bases from J, with 15 bases between. CDR3 in amino acids: CASSLEGAGSPYEQYV. In DNA, the CDR3 is TGTGCCAGCAGCTTAGAAGGGGCAGGGTCGCCCTACGAGCAGTACGTC.

The V call is TRBV4-3, the J call TRBJ2-4; TRBD1 matches 10 bases. The J segment lost 0 bases and the V segment lost 3 bases, leaving 14 bases of the junction unmatched. Germline assignment: CDR1 LGHNA and CDR2 YSLEER. There are 20 residues in the CDR3. Written as DNA, the CDR3 is TGCGCCAGCAGCCAGGAGACAGGGGGCGGAGTGGCTCTAGCCAAAAACATTCAGTACTTC. Protein product: CASSQETGGGVALAKNIQYF.

This rearrangement joins TRBV5-1 to TRBJ2-7, with a weak D call TRBD1 (6 bases). V dropped 1 base and J dropped 2 bases, with 10 bases sitting between them. CDR1 and CDR2 (germline): SGHRS, YFSETQ. CDR3 size: 14 residues. The CDR3 is CASSLQGSPYEQYV. In DNA form, the CDR3 reads TGCGCCAGCAGCTTGCAGGGGTCGCCCTACGAGCAGTACGTC.

The V call is TRBV18, the J call TRBJ2-3, with 7 bases that match TRBD2. The germline gives CDR1 KGHSH, CDR2 LQKENI. The CDR3 has 16 residues. The ends lost 1 base at V and 3 bases at J; junction bases unmatched: 7. The CDR3 region has the DNA TGTGCCAGCTCACCACTTAGGCGGGGGAGTACAGATACGCAGTATTTT. Protein sequence: CASSPLRRGSTDTQYF.

V gene TRBV6-1 combines with J gene TRBJ1-5; a possible D gene is TRBD1 (6 bases). The CDR3 runs to 17 residues. Trimming took 0 bases from V and 2 from J, leaving 14 bases between them. Per the germline V gene, CDR1 is MNHNS and CDR2 is SASEGT. The CDR3 bases are TGTGCCAGCAGTGAAGCGCAGACAGGCCGTGGCAATCAGCCCCAGCATTTT. As protein: CASSEAQTGRGNQPQHF.

This clonotype was recorded a few times. The V gene is TRBV4-3, the J gene TRBJ1-2; D gene uncertain. From germline, CDR1 is LGHNA and CDR2 YSLEER. This CDR3 region has 14 residues. V gave up 2 bases and J gave up 7 bases, with 14 bases separating them. CDR3 region: CASSQLSGVGGYTF. CDR3 DNA sequence: TGCGCCAGCAGCCAACTCAGCGGGGTTGGTGGCTACACCTTC.

This clonotype was picked up a small number of times. The rearrangement uses TRBV13 and TRBJ2-2; 8 bases fit TRBD1. This CDR3 contains 16 residues. The V gene's germline CDR1 is PRHDT and CDR2 FYEKMQ (reference sequence). The ends lost 5 bases at V and 3 bases at J; junction bases unmatched: 8. The CDR3 region is CASSLNRGSYTGELFF. The CDR3 DNA reads as TGTGCCAGCAGCCTCAACAGGGGGTCTTACACCGGGGAGCTGTTTTTT.

The J gene is TRBJ1-6, the V gene TRBV20-1, with 10 bases that match TRBD1. There are 14 residues in the CDR3. Per the germline V gene, CDR1 is DFQATT and CDR2 is SNEGSKA (reference sequence). The J segment lost 4 bases and the V segment lost 5 bases, leaving 2 bases of the junction unmatched. The CDR3 sequence is CSAWTGGYNSPLHF. CDR3 DNA sequence: TGCAGTGCTTGGACAGGGGGGTATAATTCACCCCTCCACTTT.

This clonotype was detected only a few times. The chain couples TRBV19 to TRBJ1-1; TRBD1 matches 7 bases. There are 14 residues in the CDR3. Per the germline V gene, CDR1 is LNHDA and CDR2 is SQIVND (reference sequence). J gave up 1 base and V 7 bases, and 6 bases lay outside the gene matches. The DNA for the CDR3 is TGTGCCAGTATACCCAGGGGGGGGAACACTGAAGCTTTCTTT. This encodes CASIPRGGNTEAFF.

The genes are TRBV4-1 and TRBJ2-7; D not certain. CDR3 length: 14 residues. The V gene's germline CDR1 is MGHRA and CDR2 YSYEKL. The V gene lost 0 bases and the J gene lost 10 bases, with 16 bases spanning the gap. For the CDR3, the DNA is TGCGCCAGCAGCCAAGATCCCGTCCGGCCTCCCCAGTACGTC. It specifies CASSQDPVRPPQYV.